The 23 T cell receptor beta chains below were found in one sample sequenced in a study of glioma-infiltrating T cells. Using RNA template, CDR3s of TCR alpha and beta were amplified with iRepertoire arm-PCR. TCRdb redid the calling of the multiplex PCR reads with MiXCR, one entry per CDR3 protein. The top ten clones hold about 35% of a sample with about 1,800 distinct CDR3 sequences, approximately 30% of them seen once. The sample comprised glioma tissue, nonneoplastic brain tissue, or PBMCs (not recorded which). All receptors derive from a human donor with low-grade glioma or glioblastoma, undergoing nonglioma brain surgery, or in good health (not recorded which).

In its sample, this clonotype ranks as medium-sized. This chain uses TRBV28 with TRBJ2-2, with no clear D. Trimming took off 2 bases at V and 4 bases at J, with 5 bases between the two ends. Germline V gene data show CDR1 as MDHEN and CDR2 as SYDVKM. The CDR3 runs 13 residues. The CDR3 spells CASSLSLTGELFF. The CDR3 DNA follows: TGTGCCAGCAGTTTAAGCCTCACCGGGGAGCTGTTTTTT. Looking up the rest from reference TRBV28 and TRBJ2-2 gives the full variable domain: DVKVTQSSRYLVKRTGEKVFLECVQDMDHENMFWYRQDPGLGLRLIYFSYDVKMKEKGDIPEGYSVSREKKERFSLILESASTNQTSMYLCASSLSLTGELFFGEGSRLTVL.

Comment on this clonotype: A read error may explain this, as a much larger clone is one base away. The V call is TRBV20-1, the J call TRBJ1-5; D not resolved. Trimming stripped 6 bases from V and 4 bases from J, with 16 bases between. Per the germline V gene, CDR1 is DFQATT and CDR2 is SNEGSKA (reference sequence). The CDR3 has 14 amino acids. The CDR3 DNA is TGCAGTGCACCCCACTGTGGGGTAAATCAGCCCCAGCATTTT. This encodes CSAPHCGVNQPQHF.

By sample share, this clonotype is medium-sized (0.01 to 0.1%). The rearrangement joins TRBV27 to TRBJ2-1; TRBD2 agrees at 10 bases. Germline CDR1 and CDR2: MNHEY and SMNVEV (reference sequence). The CDR3 runs 16 residues. V shed 4 bases, J shed 6 bases, and the junction held 9 bases outside the gene matches. The CDR3 here is CASSSPLAGAGNEQFF. As DNA, the CDR3 is TGTGCCAGCAGTTCCCCTCTAGCGGGAGCGGGCAATGAGCAGTTCTTC.

J is TRBJ1-2 and V is TRBV19; TRBD1 might be the D (6 bases). CDR1 and CDR2 (germline): LNHDA, SQIVND (reference sequence). Trimming took off 3 bases at V and 1 base at J, with 15 bases between the two ends. The CDR3 contains 16 residues. The CDR3 DNA reads as TGTGCCAGTAGTATGGCCGGGACAACCTTTAACTATGGCTACACCTTC. The encoded protein is CASSMAGTTFNYGYTF.

By sample share, this clonotype is medium-sized (0.01 to 0.1%). This CDR3 reads CASSYPRDEQFF. CDR3 bases: TGTGCCAGCAGTTACCCCCGCGATGAGCAGTTCTTC. The rearrangement uses TRBV6-6 and TRBJ2-1; D remains unclear. Germline-derived CDR1 and CDR2 are MNHNY and SVGAGI (reference sequence). This CDR3 has 12 residues. The germline V and J ends were trimmed by 2 bases and 8 bases, with 7 bases remaining between them.

The V and J genes are TRBV6-2 or TRBV6-3 and TRBJ2-7; D gene unclear. This CDR3 has 16 residues. V gave up 2 bases and J gave up 4 bases, with 18 bases separating them. Germline CDR1 and CDR2: MNHEY and SVGEGT. CDR3 DNA: TGTGCCAGCAGTTACGCTGAGACGATTAGAGGATACGAGCAGTACTTC. This gives the protein CASSYAETIRGYEQYF.

In its sample, this clonotype is medium-sized. This sequence joins TRBV7-9 and TRBJ1-4, with D unresolved. This CDR3 comprises 13 residues. Per germline, CDR1 SEHNR and CDR2 FQNEAQ (reference sequence). V dropped 5 bases and J dropped 7 bases, with 11 bases sitting between them. CDR3 nucleotide sequence: TGTGCCAGCAGCAAGACGATGGGTGAAAAACTGTTTTTT. Protein product: CASSKTMGEKLFF.

By sample fraction, this clonotype is medium-sized (0.01 to 0.1%). V usage is TRBV20-1 and J usage is TRBJ2-7; 7 bases align to TRBD1. J lost 2 bases, V lost 3 bases, and 10 bases had no gene match. The CDR3 totals 15 residues. Germline-derived CDR1 and CDR2 are DFQATT and SNEGSKA (reference sequence). The CDR3 DNA reads TGCAGTGCTAGCCGACAGGGAGTAGGGCCCTACGAGCAGTACTTC. It is translated as CSASRQGVGPYEQYF.

Comment on this clonotype: A read error may account for a junction end that differs from germline. V is TRBV7-9 and J is TRBJ2-7; D is unclear. This CDR3 is built from 11 residues. Germline V gene sequence: CDR1 SEHNR, CDR2 FQNEAQ (reference sequence). The CDR3 spells CPSSLAIEQYF. The CDR3 coding sequence is TGTCCCAGCAGCTTAGCTATCGAGCAGTACTTC. Complete variable domain (other parts from reference TRBV7-9 and TRBJ2-7): DTGVSQNPRHKITKRGQNVTFRCDPISEHNRLYWYRQTLGQGPEFLTYFQNEAQLEKSRLLSDRFSAERPKGSFSTLEIQRTEQGDSAMYLCPSSLAIEQYFGPGTRLTVT.

By proportion, this clonotype is medium-sized. This sequence joins TRBV2 and TRBJ2-1, with 7 bases identical to TRBD1. The J segment lost 4 bases and the V segment lost 7 bases, leaving 4 bases of the junction unmatched. This CDR3 region has 13 residues. Germline values: CDR1 SNHLY, CDR2 FYNNEI. The CDR3 coding sequence is TGTGCCAGCACACAGGGGCGGTACAATGAGCAGTTCTTC. Encoded protein: CASTQGRYNEQFF.

This clonotype has more than one count but fewer than ten. This chain connects TRBV11-2 to TRBJ2-3, with D unclear. The CDR3 covers 13 residues. Between the trimmed V and J ends, which lost 1 base and 4 bases, there was a span of 6 bases. CDR1 SGHAT and CDR2 FQNNGV come from the germline V gene. The CDR3 bases are TGTGCCAGCAGCTTAGTTGGAGCAGATACGCAGTATTTT. Translating it yields CASSLVGADTQYF.

Note on this clonotype: This may stem from a read error, because a much larger clone lies one nucleotide away. This chain uses TRBV20-1 with TRBJ2-3; 10 bases are a match to TRBD2. The germline gives CDR1 DFQATT, CDR2 SNEGSKA (reference sequence). The ends lost 6 bases at V and 1 base at J; junction bases unmatched: 10. This CDR3 contains 16 residues. CDR3 nucleotide sequence: TGCAGTGCCGCTGATGATAGCGGGAGGCGCACAGATACGCAGTATTTT. The encoded protein is CSAADDSGRRTDTQYF.

The genes are TRBV4-1 and TRBJ2-7; 10 bases line up with TRBD2. This CDR3 is 14 amino acids long. Trimming at V came to 4 bases and at J to 2 bases, leaving 2 bases not matched to a gene. The germline gives CDR1 MGHRA, CDR2 YSYEKL. Here the CDR3 reads CASSLTSGTYEQYF. In DNA form, the CDR3 reads TGCGCCAGCAGCCTAACTAGCGGGACCTACGAGCAGTACTTC.

Concerning this clonotype itself: A junction end diverges from the germline sequence, so it may reflect a read error. The V call is TRBV7-9, the J call TRBJ2-7, with a tentative D call TRBD2 (5 bases). Germline V lookup: CDR1 SEHNR, CDR2 FQNEAQ (reference sequence). This CDR3 has 12 amino acids. The CDR3, as DNA: TGTGCCGGCAGCGCCCAACTAGGCGAGCAGTACTTT. Amino acid sequence: CAGSAQLGEQYF.

About this clonotype: This may arise from a read error, as a much more abundant clone is one base away. This CDR3 fails to terminate in the conserved phenylalanine or tryptophan, so it likely reflects a read error. The chain carries TRBV11-2 and TRBJ2-1, with D uncertain. The germline gives CDR1 SGHAT, CDR2 FQNNGV. Trimming shortened V by 2 bases and J by 1 base, and 3 bases separated the two germline ends. CDR3 length: 13 residues. The CDR3 sequence is CASSLRSYNEQFS. CDR3 coding DNA: TGTGCCAGCAGCTTAAGATCCTACAATGAGCAGTTCTCC.

This clonotype occurred a few times. The CDR3 end shows no conserved phenylalanine or tryptophan, and so a read error is likely. The DNA is omitted, as the CDR3 cannot be located on it reliably, and the CDR3 follows TCRdb's listing. V usage is TRBV11-3 and J usage is TRBJ2-7; the table's TRBD1 call for D was not verified on the DNA. Ends included, the CDR3 has 15 residues. Germline CDR1 SGHNT, CDR2 YENEEA. The CDR3 reads CASNEPLGSTPFFGP.

This rearrangement joins TRBV9 to TRBJ2-7, with TRBD2 identical over 10 bases. This CDR3 region has 15 residues. The trim removed 0 bases at V and 6 bases at J, leaving 6 bases unmatched. CDR1 is SGDLS and CDR2 is YYNGEE in the germline V gene. The CDR3 loop is CASSVEGLAGGEQYF. The CDR3 nucleotides read TGTGCCAGCAGCGTAGAGGGGTTAGCGGGAGGCGAGCAGTACTTC.

By sample fraction, this clonotype is medium-sized. The V and J genes are TRBV27 and TRBJ2-5; D not certain. Trimming removed 2 bases at V and 3 bases at J, with 7 bases between. Germline lookup yields CDR1 MNHEY and CDR2 SMNVEV (reference sequence). The CDR3 runs 13 residues. CDR3 residues: CASSLRVKETQYF. In nucleotides, the CDR3 is TGTGCCAGCAGTTTAAGGGTAAAAGAGACCCAGTACTTC.

Concerning this clonotype: At one end, the junction sequence differs from germline, possibly due to a read error. The V gene is TRBV6-1, the J gene TRBJ1-1; no reliable D call. This CDR3 is 13 amino acids long. The germline V gene encodes CDR1 MNHNS and CDR2 SASEGT. In DNA form, the CDR3 reads TGTGCCAGCGGCGTAATTAGGAACACTGAAACTTTCTTT. This sequence encodes CASGVIRNTETFF.

By share, this clonotype counts as medium-sized (0.01 to 0.1%). This chain connects TRBV29-1 to TRBJ1-2; D unclear. CDR1 is SQVTM, CDR2 ANQGSEA, per germline. The CDR3 is 11 amino acids. Trimming took off 5 bases at V and 1 base at J, with 5 bases between the two ends. The CDR3 coding sequence is TGCAGCGTTAGATTTAACTATGGCTACACCTTC. Translated, it gives CSVRFNYGYTF.

This clonotype was picked up a small number of times. The chain links TRBV11-2 to TRBJ1-6; possibly TRBD1 for D (6 bases). V dropped 0 bases and J dropped 7 bases, with 7 bases sitting between them. Germline assignment: CDR1 SGHAT and CDR2 FQNNGV. The CDR3 is made up of 14 amino acids. The DNA of the CDR3 is TGTGCCAGCAGCTTAGAGCAGGGGAATTCACCCCTCCACTTT. This translates into CASSLEQGNSPLHF.

As regards this clonotype: A much larger clone differs from this one at a single base, so this may be a read error. This chain connects TRBV28 to TRBJ2-1; 13 bases match TRBD2. The CDR3 is 14 residues long. CDR1 and CDR2 from the germline V gene are MDHEN and SYDVKM. V shed 9 bases and J 7 bases; nucleotides not matched to a gene: 6. The CDR3, as DNA: TGTGCCAGAAGTGGACTAGCGGGAGTTAATGAGCAGTTCTTC. Its protein product is CARSGLAGVNEQFF.

This clonotype is medium-sized. V is TRBV28 and J is TRBJ2-7, with 12 bases fitting TRBD1. The V and J ends lost 7 bases and 5 bases, in that order; junction bases with no gene match: 6. Germline-derived CDR1 and CDR2 are MDHEN and SYDVKM. This CDR3 comprises 14 residues. The CDR3 loop reads CASTLGQGAHEQYF. CDR3 in DNA: TGTGCCAGCACCCTGGGACAGGGGGCCCACGAGCAGTACTTC.